This is a list of T cell receptor beta chains from one sample in a study of blood T cell repertoires in COVID-19. The data were produced by immunoSEQ multiplex PCR, yet TCRdb's version contains in-frame clones alone and is incomplete. This sample has about 18,000 clones, with 81% found just once. The material sequenced was peripheral blood. The source of these receptors is a man aged 35 to 55 with active or convalescent COVID-19. Both conserved end residues are part of each CDR3.

CDR3 | J | V | length
CASSRGLGAYEQYF | TRBJ2-7 | TRBV6-5 | 14
CASSPRGSTDTQYF | TRBJ2-3 | TRBV5-5 | 14
CASTNWDSSNSPLHF | TRBJ1-6 | TRBV25-1 | 15
CASSAGLSVGMNTEAFF | TRBJ1-1 | TRBV4-3 | 17
CASSSRDSSGNTIYF | TRBJ1-3 | TRBV6-6 | 15
CASSGGLQETQYF | TRBJ2-5 | TRBV5-6 | 13
CASSDRGLAGNEQFF | TRBJ2-1 | TRBV6-2/TRBV6-3 | 15
CASSQDNGRNYGYTF | TRBJ1-2 | TRBV4-2 | 15
CASSLGIGVSSYEQYF | TRBJ2-7 | TRBV5-6 | 16
CASSQSPGQGAIYGYTF | TRBJ1-2 | TRBV6-6 | 17
CASSLRDRNGYTF | TRBJ1-2 | TRBV7-2 | 13
CASSLSTRLAGKETQYF | TRBJ2-5 | TRBV27 | 17
CASSPPGTGFNGYTF | TRBJ1-2 | TRBV3-1/TRBV3-2 | 15
CASSWGTGTYGYTF | TRBJ1-2 | TRBV19 | 14
CASSEPRTGSNQPQHF | TRBJ1-5 | TRBV6-1 | 16
CAIRYSNVYNEQFF | TRBJ2-1 | TRBV10-3 | 14
CASTESGQGGYTF | TRBJ1-2 | TRBV6-6 | 13